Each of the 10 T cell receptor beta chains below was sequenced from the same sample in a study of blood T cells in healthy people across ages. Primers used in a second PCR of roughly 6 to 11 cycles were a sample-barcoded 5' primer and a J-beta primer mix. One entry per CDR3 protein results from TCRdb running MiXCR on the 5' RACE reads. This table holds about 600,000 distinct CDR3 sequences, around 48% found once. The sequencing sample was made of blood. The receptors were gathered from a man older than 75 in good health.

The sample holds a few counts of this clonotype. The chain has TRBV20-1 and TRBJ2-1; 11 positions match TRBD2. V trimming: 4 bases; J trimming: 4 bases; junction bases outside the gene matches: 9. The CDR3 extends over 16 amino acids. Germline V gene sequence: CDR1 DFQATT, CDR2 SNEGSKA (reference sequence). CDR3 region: CSATTLAGGRYNEQFF. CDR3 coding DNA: TGCAGTGCTACCACCCTAGCGGGAGGCCGTTACAATGAGCAGTTCTTC.

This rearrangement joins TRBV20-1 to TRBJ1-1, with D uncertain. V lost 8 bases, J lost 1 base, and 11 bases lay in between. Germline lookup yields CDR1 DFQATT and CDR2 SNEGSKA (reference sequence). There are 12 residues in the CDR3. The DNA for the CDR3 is TGCAGTACTACACTGCAGAACACTGAAGCTTTCTTT. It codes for CSTTLQNTEAFF.

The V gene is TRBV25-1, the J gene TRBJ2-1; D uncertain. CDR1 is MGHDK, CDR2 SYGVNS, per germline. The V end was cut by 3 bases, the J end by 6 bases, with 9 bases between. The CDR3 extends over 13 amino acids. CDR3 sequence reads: CASSDPRRNEQFF. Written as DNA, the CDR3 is TGTGCCAGCAGTGACCCTCGGCGCAATGAGCAGTTCTTC.

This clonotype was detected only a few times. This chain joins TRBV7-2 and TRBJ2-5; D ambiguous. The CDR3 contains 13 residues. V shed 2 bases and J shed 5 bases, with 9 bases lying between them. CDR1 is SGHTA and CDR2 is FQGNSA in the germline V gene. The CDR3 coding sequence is TGTGCCAGCAGCTTATTTTTGTCCGAGACCCAGTACTTC. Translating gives CASSLFLSETQYF.

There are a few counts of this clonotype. CDR3 protein: CASSLIAGGPNEQFF. CDR3 coding DNA: TGTGCCAGCAGCTTAATTGCGGGAGGGCCAAATGAGCAGTTCTTC. The chain employs TRBV7-3 and TRBJ2-1; 9 nucleotides match TRBD2. The ends lost 1 base at V and 7 bases at J; junction bases unmatched: 5. CDR1 SGHTA and CDR2 FQGTGA come from the germline V gene. This CDR3 has 15 amino acids.

The chain's CDR3 is CASSPRFGDDLAQETQYF. The CDR3 DNA sequence: TGTGCCAGCAGTCCACGGTTTGGGGACGACCTCGCCCAAGAGACCCAGTACTTC. The V call is TRBV27, the J call TRBJ2-5; TRBD1 or TRBD2 may be the D gene (5 bases each). This CDR3 contains 18 residues. Trimming shortened V by 5 bases and J by 1 base, and 23 bases separated the two germline ends. The V gene's germline CDR1 is MNHEY and CDR2 SMNVEV (reference sequence).

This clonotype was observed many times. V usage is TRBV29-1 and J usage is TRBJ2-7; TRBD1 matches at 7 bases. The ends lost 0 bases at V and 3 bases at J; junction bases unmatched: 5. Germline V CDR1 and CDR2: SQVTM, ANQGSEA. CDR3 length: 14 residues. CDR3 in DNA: TGCAGCGTTGAAGAGTGGGGACAGAACTACGAGCAGTACTTC. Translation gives CSVEEWGQNYEQYF.

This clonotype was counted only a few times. Here the CDR3 DNA reads TGTGCCAGCCGCTCCTTGGGCTCTGGGGCCAACGTCCTGACTTTC. Translated, it gives CASRSLGSGANVLTF. This chain links TRBV7-9 with TRBJ2-6; D is unclear. The CDR3 consists of 15 residues. Germline lookup yields CDR1 SEHNR and CDR2 FQNEAQ (reference sequence). The V end lost 8 bases, the J end lost 0 bases, and 11 bases lay between the germline ends.

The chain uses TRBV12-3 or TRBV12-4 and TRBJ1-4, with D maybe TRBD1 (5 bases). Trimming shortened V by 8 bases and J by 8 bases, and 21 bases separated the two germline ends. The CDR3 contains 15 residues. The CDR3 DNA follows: TGTGCCAGCGGTCCGCAACGGGGCAGTGGCGAAAAACTGTTTTTT. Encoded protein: CASGPQRGSGEKLFF.

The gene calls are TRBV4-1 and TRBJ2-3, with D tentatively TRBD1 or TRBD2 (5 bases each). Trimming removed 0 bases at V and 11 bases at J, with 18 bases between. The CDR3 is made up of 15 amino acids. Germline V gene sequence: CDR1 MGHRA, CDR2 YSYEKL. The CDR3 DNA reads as TGCGCCAGCAGCCAAGAGGGACGGGGCCCCTTTGTGCAGTATTTT. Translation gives CASSQEGRGPFVQYF.